These T cell receptor beta chains were read from a single sample in a study of vaccination and CD4 T cells after COVID-19. Which antigens these TCRs recognize remains unknown. From the PCR reads, TCRdb called clonotypes with MiXCR, one entry per CDR3 protein. The top ten clones hold 30% of a sample with over 20,000 distinct CDR3 sequences, around two fifths of them seen once. Sequencing used CD4+ T cells from blood, cultured in vitro, obtained about 7 months after SARS-CoV-2 vaccination. Every receptor here comes from a human donor who had recovered from COVID-19. Each CDR3 is given with its conserved first and last residue.

>TRBV7-2|TRBJ2-5
CASSRSGGAVVSTRGETQYF
>TRBV7-3|TRBJ2-5
CASSFGGRGETQYF
>TRBV5-4|TRBJ2-5
CASSSPLAGPPETQYF
>TRBV20-1|TRBJ2-5
CSAYRGTSGTKETQYF
>TRBV20-1|TRBJ2-5
CSASGAGPETQYF
>TRBV27|TRBJ2-3
CASSLDRGRVSTDTQYF
>TRBV28|TRBJ1-1
CASSNRQGKGNTEAFF
>TRBV6-1|TRBJ1-1
CASSEVVRAFF
>TRBV7-9|TRBJ2-3
CASSPGRLAGGRRDTQYF
>TRBV6-1|TRBJ2-5
CASTGQGARETQYF
>TRBV20-1|TRBJ1-1
CSARRQSGTEAFF
>TRBV7-2|TRBJ2-5
CASSLTIETQYF
>TRBV6-1|TRBJ2-7
CASSATGAKPDEQYF
>TRBV5-1|TRBJ1-2
CASSGQGPPNYGYTF
>TRBV5-4|TRBJ1-2
CASSHGESYGYTF
>TRBV19|TRBJ2-1
CASSIIRTGVSYNEQFF
>TRBV7-2|TRBJ1-2
CASSPIWQTAHTF
>TRBV20-1|TRBJ2-5
CSARAPTKIQETQYF
>TRBV7-9|TRBJ2-3
CASSSGFSSTDTQYF
>TRBV11-1|TRBJ2-7
CASSRRTESSYEQYF
>TRBV11-3|TRBJ2-7
CASSLGPGTGAYEQYF
>TRBV7-6|TRBJ2-5
CASSSRTGDQETQYF
>TRBV6-2/TRBV6-3|TRBJ2-5
CASRRTGDETQYF
>TRBV7-6|TRBJ2-1
CASSSGRYLGQFF
>TRBV20-1|TRBJ1-2
CSARESGGAGGYTF
>TRBV6-1|TRBJ1-6
CACKIGQSPTPLHF
>TRBV5-4|TRBJ2-1
CASSDWSGGHEQFF
>TRBV12-3/TRBV12-4|TRBJ2-7
CASSKQSGTYEQYF
>TRBV7-7|TRBJ1-5
CASSGLDSNQPQHF
>TRBV20-1|TRBJ2-5
CSARIVPTQYQETQYF
>TRBV19|TRBJ1-5
CASSGLRTGVGQPQHF
>TRBV7-2|TRBJ2-5
CASSLAGGPRETQYF
>TRBV6-5|TRBJ1-2
CASSYVGARGYTF
>TRBV11-1|TRBJ2-1
CASSAEIYNEQFF
>TRBV7-8|TRBJ2-3
CASSGKGLSRADTQYF
>TRBV7-2|TRBJ2-5
CASSTGLIQETQYF
>TRBV20-1|TRBJ2-5
CSARDGGDIQETQYF
>TRBV6-5|TRBJ1-5
CASSYRKTGGQPQHF
>TRBV6-1|TRBJ1-2
CASIMGGAVRYGYTF
>TRBV10-2|TRBJ2-5
CASSGSGGGAMETQYF
>TRBV20-1|TRBJ2-3
CSARTGGDTQYF
>TRBV7-6|TRBJ2-7
CASSLAGHEQYF
>TRBV15|TRBJ2-1
CATRTSGSYNEQFF
>TRBV28|TRBJ2-5
CASSPAGLAGGGVTQYF
>TRBV27|TRBJ2-5
CASSSWASGETQYF
>TRBV6-1|TRBJ1-1
CASSPLSGEAFF
>TRBV11-2|TRBJ2-3
CASSLAGVSDTQYF
>TRBV24-1|TRBJ2-3
CASSQADRGTDTQYF
>TRBV20-1|TRBJ1-4
CSASPFIAGDNEKLFF
>TRBV4-3|TRBJ1-6
CASSPGGTMGDSPLHF
>TRBV6-1|TRBJ1-6
CASSLGQGTYSPLHF
>TRBV7-9|TRBJ2-7
CASSAPGQGHGEQYF
>TRBV20-1|TRBJ2-1
CSAWGGTRNEQFF
>TRBV24-1|TRBJ2-3
CATSESGRGTDTQYF